This T cell receptor (beta chain) was identified during a study of cytomegalovirus exposure and HLA in healthy donors. Study-level information: About 85 million unique TCRs from HLA-typed donors were held in an early release of data.

Germline lookup yields CDR1 GTSNPN and CDR2 SVGIG (reference sequence). V lost 2 bases, J lost 2 bases, and 16 bases lay in between. The CDR3 has 16 residues. The primer mix had 60 Vbeta and 13 Jbeta primers. Data came from immunoSEQ multiplex PCR; TCRdb stores just in-frame clones and leaves some out. The table lists 150,000 to 200,000 clones. Notes on this clone: As yet, its antigen is unknown.

Study results and caveats: The authors later found TCR association rates varying by HLA locus, with DRB1 most and HLA-C fewest. Excluded were some V segments that proved indistinguishable, including TRBV6-2 and TRBV6-3.

The source is a man aged 25-45 years in good health and CMV-seronegative. This chain uses TRBV30 with TRBJ2-1; the D gene is possibly TRBD1 (6 bases). The sample was PBMCs. The CDR3 is CAWSPGGRAPYNEQFF. The CDR3, as DNA: TGTGCCTGGAGTCCTGGGGGCAGGGCCCCCTACAATGAGCAGTTCTTC.